This T cell receptor (beta chain) was recovered during a study of blood T cell repertoires in COVID-19. This clone was seen a single time. The V gene's germline CDR1 is LGHDT and CDR2 YNNKEL (reference sequence). V was pared by 4 bases and J by 6 bases, with 11 bases between. This CDR3 spans 13 amino acids. Generated by immunoSEQ multiplex PCR, the TCRdb table keeps only in-frame clones and is missing some. The sample yields 100,000 or so clones, approximately 78% seen once. The chain carries TRBV3-1 (or the pseudogene TRBV3-2) and TRBJ2-3, with D maybe TRBD2 (5 bases). This clonotype was obtained from a human donor in a cohort sampled during active COVID-19. The sequenced material came from peripheral blood. The CDR3 region has the DNA TGTGCCAGCAGCCGGCGGGCCTTGGATACGCAGTATTTT. This codes for CASSRRALDTQYF.